This TCR beta chain was sequenced during a study of T cell repertoires in aging, cancer and after chemotherapy. Trimming cost V 5 bases and J 3 bases; bases outside gene matches: 7. The CDR3 is 14 amino acids. The V gene's germline CDR1 is SEHNR and CDR2 FQNEAQ (reference sequence). The template was genomic DNA from peripheral blood, not RNA. Multiplex touch-down PCR with TRB-A/B primers amplified rearranged V-D-J TRB sequences. TCRdb redid the calling of the multiplex PCR reads with MiXCR, one entry per CDR3 protein. The sample includes about 4,700 distinct CDR3 sequences, 35% to 50% of them seen just once.

The chain has TRBV7-9 and TRBJ2-7; 7 bases are a match to TRBD2. The TCR comes from a human donor with a blood cancer. The sequencing sample was made of blood. The CDR3 nucleotides read TGTGCCAGCAGCCACCGCGGGAGAGGCTACGAGCAGTACTTC. Translated, it gives CASSHRGRGYEQYF.